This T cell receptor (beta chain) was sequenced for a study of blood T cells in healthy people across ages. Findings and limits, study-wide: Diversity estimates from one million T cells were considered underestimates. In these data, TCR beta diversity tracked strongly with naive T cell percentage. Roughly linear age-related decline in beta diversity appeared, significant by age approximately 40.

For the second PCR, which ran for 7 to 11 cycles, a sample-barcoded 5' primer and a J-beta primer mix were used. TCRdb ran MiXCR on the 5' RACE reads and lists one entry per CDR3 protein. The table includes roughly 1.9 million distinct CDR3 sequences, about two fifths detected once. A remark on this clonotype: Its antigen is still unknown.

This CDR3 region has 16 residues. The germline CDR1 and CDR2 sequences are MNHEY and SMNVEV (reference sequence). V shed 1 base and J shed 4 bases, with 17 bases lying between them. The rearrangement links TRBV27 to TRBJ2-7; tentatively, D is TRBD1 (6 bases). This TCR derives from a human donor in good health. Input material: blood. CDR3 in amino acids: CASSLLGEGRGYEQYF. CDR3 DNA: TGTGCCAGCAGTTTATTGGGAGAGGGTAGGGGGTACGAGCAGTACTTC.